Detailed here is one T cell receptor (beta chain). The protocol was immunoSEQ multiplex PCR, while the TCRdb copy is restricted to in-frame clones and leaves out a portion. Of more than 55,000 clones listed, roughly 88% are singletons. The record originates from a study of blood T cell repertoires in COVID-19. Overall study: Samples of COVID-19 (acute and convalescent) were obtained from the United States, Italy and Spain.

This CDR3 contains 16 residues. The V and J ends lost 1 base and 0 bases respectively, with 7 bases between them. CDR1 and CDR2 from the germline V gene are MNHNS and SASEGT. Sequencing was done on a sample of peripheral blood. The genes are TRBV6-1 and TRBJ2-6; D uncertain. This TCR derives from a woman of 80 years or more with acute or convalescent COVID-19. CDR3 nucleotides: TGTGCCAGCAGTGAAGATAGGAGCTCTGGGGCCAACGTCCTGACTTTC. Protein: CASSEDRSSGANVLTF.